This T cell receptor beta chain was captured in a study of blood T cell repertoires in COVID-19. Study overall: COVID-19 samples, acute and convalescent, were from the United States, Italy and Spain. T cells, B-cell-depleted T cells, or PBMCs provided the cDNA or gDNA that served as material.

Per the original data handling: The authors estimated nucleated cell counts from reference gene primer amplification. Measured with immunoSEQ multiplex PCR; TCRdb has only the in-frame clones, and not every one. V and J calls and clone size are given by that table; D and trimming were obtained from the DNA. The sample contains 65,000 or so clones, 76% of which appear only once. Trimming took off 2 bases at V and 7 bases at J, with 13 bases between the two ends. Germline lookup yields CDR1 SGHDT and CDR2 YYEEEE. This CDR3 has 14 amino acids. The chain carries TRBV5-6 and TRBJ1-5; D is possibly TRBD1 (6 bases). This receptor was taken from a woman aged 45 to 65 with active or convalescent COVID-19. What was sequenced was peripheral blood. DNA for the CDR3: TGTGCCAGCAGCTTCTGGGGGCCGAGGCAGCCCCAGCATTTT. Translating it yields CASSFWGPRQPQHF.